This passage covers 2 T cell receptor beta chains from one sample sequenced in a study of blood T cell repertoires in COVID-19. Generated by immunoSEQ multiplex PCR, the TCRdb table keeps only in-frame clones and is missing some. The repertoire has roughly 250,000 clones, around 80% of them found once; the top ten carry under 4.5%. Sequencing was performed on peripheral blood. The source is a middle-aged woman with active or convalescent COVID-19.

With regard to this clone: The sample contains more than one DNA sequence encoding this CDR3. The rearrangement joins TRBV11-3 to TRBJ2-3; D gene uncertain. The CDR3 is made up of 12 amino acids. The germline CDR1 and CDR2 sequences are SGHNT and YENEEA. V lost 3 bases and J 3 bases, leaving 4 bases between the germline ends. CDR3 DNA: TGTGCCAGCAGCTTGAGGACAGATACGCAGTATTTT. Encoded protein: CASSLRTDTQYF.

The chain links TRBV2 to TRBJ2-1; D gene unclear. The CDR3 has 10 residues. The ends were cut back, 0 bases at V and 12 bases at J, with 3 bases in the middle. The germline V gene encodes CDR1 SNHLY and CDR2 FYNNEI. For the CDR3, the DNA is TGTGCCAGCAGTGAAGCCGTGCAGTTCTTC. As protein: CASSEAVQFF.